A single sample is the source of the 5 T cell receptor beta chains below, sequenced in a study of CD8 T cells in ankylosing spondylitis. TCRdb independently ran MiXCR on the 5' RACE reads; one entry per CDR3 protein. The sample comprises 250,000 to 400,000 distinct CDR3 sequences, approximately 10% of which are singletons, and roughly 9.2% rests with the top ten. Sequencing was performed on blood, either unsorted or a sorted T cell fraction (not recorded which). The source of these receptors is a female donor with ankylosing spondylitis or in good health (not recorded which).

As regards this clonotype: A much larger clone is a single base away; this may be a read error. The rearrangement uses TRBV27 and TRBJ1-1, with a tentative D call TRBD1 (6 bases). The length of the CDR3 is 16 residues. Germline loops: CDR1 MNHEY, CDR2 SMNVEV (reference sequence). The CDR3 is CASSSRYLTGSAEAIF. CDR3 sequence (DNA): TGTGCCAGCAGTTCCCGTTACCTGACAGGTTCTGCTGAAGCTATCTTT.

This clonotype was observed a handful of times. CDR3 loop: CASSFSRGSYEQYF. The CDR3 nucleotides read TGTGCCAGCAGCTTCTCCCGTGGGTCCTACGAGCAGTACTTC. The chain links TRBV7-8 to TRBJ2-7; D not certain. CDR3 length equals 14 residues. Germline V gives CDR1 SGHVS, CDR2 FQNEAQ. Between the trimmed V and J ends, which lost 3 bases and 1 base, there was a span of 10 bases.

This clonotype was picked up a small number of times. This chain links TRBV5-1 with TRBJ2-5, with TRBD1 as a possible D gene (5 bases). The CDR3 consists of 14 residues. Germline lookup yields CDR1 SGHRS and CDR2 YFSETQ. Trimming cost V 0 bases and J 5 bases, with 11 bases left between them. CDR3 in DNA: TGCGCCAGCAGCTTGGGGAAGGGGAAGGAGACCCAGTACTTC. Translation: CASSLGKGKETQYF. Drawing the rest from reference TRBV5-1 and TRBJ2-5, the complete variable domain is KAGVTQTPRYLIKTRGQQVTLSCSPISGHRSVSWYQQTPGQGLQFLFEYFSETQRNKGNFPGRFSGRQFSNSRSEMNVSTLELGDSALYLCASSLGKGKETQYFGPGTRLLVL.

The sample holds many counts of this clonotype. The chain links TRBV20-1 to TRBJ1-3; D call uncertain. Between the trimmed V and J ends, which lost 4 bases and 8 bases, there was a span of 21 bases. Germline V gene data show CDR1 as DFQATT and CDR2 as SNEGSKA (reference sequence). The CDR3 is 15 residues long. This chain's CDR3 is CSANNLQAPRDTIYF. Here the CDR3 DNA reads TGCAGTGCTAATAACCTTCAGGCCCCACGGGACACCATATATTTT.

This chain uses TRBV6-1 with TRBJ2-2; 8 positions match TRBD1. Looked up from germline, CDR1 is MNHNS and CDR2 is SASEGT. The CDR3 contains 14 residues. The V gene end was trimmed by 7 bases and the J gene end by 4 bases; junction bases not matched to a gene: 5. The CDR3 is CASIGQGGTGELFF. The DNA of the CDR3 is TGTGCCAGCATCGGACAGGGCGGCACCGGGGAGCTGTTTTTT.